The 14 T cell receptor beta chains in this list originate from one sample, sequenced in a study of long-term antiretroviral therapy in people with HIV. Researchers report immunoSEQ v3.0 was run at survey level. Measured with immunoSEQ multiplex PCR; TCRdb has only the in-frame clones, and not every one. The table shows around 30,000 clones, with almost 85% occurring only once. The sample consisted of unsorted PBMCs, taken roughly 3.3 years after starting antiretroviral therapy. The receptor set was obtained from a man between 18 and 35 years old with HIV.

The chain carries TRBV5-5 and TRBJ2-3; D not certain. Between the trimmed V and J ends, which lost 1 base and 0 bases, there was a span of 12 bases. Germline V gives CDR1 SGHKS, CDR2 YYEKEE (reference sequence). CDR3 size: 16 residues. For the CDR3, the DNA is TGTGCCAGCAGCTTGAGACCTTACCCTAGCACAGATACGCAGTATTTT. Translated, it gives CASSLRPYPSTDTQYF. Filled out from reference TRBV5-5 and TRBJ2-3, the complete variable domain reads DAGVTQSPTHLIKTRGQQVTLRCSPISGHKSVSWYQQVLGQGPQFIFQYYEKEERGRGNFPDRFSARQFPNYSSELNVNALLLGDSALYLCASSLRPYPSTDTQYFGPGTRLTVL.

CDR3 residues: CASSDRPGATNEKLFF. The CDR3 DNA reads TGTGCCAGCAGCGATCGTCCGGGGGCAACTAATGAAAAACTGTTTTTT. The genes are TRBV7-9 and TRBJ1-4; maybe TRBD1 (5 bases). Germline CDR1 reads SEHNR; CDR2 reads FQNEAQ (reference sequence). The V end lost 5 bases, the J end lost 0 bases, and 13 bases lay between the germline ends. The CDR3 length is 16 residues.

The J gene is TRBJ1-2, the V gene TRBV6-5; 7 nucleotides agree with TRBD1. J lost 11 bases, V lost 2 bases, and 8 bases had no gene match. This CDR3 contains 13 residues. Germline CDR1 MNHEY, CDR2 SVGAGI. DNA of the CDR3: TGTGCCAGCAGTTACCCCGGGACAGCCCCGTACACCTTC. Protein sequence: CASSYPGTAPYTF.

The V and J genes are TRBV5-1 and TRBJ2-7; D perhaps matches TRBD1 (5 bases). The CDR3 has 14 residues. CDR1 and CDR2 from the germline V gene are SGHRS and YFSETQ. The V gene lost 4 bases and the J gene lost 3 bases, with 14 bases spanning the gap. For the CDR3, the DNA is TGCGCCAGCAGCCCCTTTGGGGCCAGCTACGAGCAGTACTTC. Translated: CASSPFGASYEQYF.

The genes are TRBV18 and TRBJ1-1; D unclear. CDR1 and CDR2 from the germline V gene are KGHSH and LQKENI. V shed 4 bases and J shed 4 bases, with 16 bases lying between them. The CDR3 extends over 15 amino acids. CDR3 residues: CASSRERAEITEAFF. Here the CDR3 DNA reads TGTGCCAGCTCACGTGAAAGGGCGGAGATCACTGAAGCTTTCTTT.

Here the CDR3 DNA reads TGTGCCAGCAGTTACTCGCGGGACCTGCATGGTGGCTACACCTTC. Translated, it gives CASSYSRDLHGGYTF. The genes are TRBV6-5 and TRBJ1-2; possibly TRBD1 for D (5 bases). V was cut by 0 bases and J by 7 bases, with 15 bases left in between. Germline CDR1 MNHEY, CDR2 SVGAGI. The CDR3 is made up of 15 amino acids.

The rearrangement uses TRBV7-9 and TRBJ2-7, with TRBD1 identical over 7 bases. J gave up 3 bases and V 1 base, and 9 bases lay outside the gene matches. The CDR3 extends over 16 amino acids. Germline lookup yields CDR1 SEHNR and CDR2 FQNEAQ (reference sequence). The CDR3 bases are TGTGCCAGCAGCTTAGATTACCGGGACAGTAGCTACGAGCAGTACTTC. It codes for CASSLDYRDSSYEQYF.

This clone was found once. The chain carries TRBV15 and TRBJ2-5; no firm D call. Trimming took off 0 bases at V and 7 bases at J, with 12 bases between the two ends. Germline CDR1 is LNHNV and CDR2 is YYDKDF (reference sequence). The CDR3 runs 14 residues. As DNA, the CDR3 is TGTGCCACCAGCAGAGATCGGAACATGGGGACCCAGTACTTC. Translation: CATSRDRNMGTQYF. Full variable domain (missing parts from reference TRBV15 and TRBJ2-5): DAMVIQNPRYQVTQFGKPVTLSCSQTLNHNVMYWYQQKSSQAPKLLFHYYDKDFNNEADTPDNFQSRRPNTSFCFLDIRSPGLGDTAMYLCATSRDRNMGTQYFGPGTRLLVL.

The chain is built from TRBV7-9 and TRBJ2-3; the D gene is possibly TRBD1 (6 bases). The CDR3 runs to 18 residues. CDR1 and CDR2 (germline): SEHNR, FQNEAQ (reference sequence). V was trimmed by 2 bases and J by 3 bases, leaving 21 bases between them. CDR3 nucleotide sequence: TGTGCCAGCAGCTTACCTACCAACAGGGAATATAGGACAGATACGCAGTATTTT. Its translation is CASSLPTNREYRTDTQYF.

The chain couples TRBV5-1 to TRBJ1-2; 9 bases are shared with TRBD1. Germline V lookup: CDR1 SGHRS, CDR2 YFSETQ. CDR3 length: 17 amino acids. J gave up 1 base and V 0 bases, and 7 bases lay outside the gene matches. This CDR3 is CASSLVGQGEVNYGYTF. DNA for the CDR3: TGCGCCAGCAGCTTGGTGGGACAGGGAGAAGTTAACTATGGCTACACCTTC.

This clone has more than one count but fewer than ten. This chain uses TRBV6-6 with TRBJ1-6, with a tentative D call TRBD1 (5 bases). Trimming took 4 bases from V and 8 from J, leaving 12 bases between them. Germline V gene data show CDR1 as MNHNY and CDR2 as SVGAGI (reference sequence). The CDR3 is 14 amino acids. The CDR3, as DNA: TGTGCCAGCAGTTCGGCCAGGGCGGATTCACCCCTCCACTTT. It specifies CASSSARADSPLHF.

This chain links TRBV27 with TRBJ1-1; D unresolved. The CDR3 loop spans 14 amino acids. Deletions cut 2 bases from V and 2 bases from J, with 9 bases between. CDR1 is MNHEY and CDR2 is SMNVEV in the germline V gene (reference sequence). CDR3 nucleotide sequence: TGTGCCAGCAGTTTAACCACTCTAAACACTGAAGCTTTCTTT. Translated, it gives CASSLTTLNTEAFF.

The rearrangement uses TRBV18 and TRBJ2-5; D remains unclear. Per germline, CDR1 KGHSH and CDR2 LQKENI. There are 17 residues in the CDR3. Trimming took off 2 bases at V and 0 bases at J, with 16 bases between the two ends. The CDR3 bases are TGTGCCAGCTCACCAGTCGCGAAGCTATCATACCAAGAGACCCAGTACTTC. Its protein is CASSPVAKLSYQETQYF. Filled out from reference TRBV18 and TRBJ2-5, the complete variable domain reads NAGVMQNPRHLVRRRGQEARLRCSPMKGHSHVYWYRQLPEEGLKFMVYLQKENIIDESGMPKERFSAEFPKEGPSILRIQQVVRGDSAAYFCASSPVAKLSYQETQYFGPGTRLLVL.

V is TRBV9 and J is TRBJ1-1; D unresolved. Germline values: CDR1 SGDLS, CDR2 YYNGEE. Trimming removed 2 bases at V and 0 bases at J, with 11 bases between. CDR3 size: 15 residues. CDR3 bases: TGTGCCAGCAGCGTTACCGGGTATATGAACACTGAAGCTTTCTTT. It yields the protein CASSVTGYMNTEAFF.